This T cell receptor beta chain was sequenced during a study of regulatory T cells in long-lasting Graves disease. Study-wide points: Gene preferences differed: TRBV28, TRBJ1-2, TRBJ2-5 in persistent cases.

Noted time point: newly diagnosed GD, antithyroid drugs for less than 3 months. PBMC RNA was the source of the TCR library. The sample holds a few counts of this clonotype. What it binds is not known. One junction end disagrees with the germline gene, perhaps due to a read error. With iRepertoire HTBI primers and Arm-PCR of CDR3 regions, TCR beta libraries were built. TCRdb ran MiXCR on the multiplex PCR reads and lists one entry per CDR3 protein. Among about 420,000 distinct CDR3 sequences listed, about 17% were seen once. The CDR3 has 18 amino acids. Germline values: CDR1 MDHEN, CDR2 SYDVKM. These data are also associated with another study on T cells in Graves' hyperthyroidism and ophthalmopathy. From that second work: If no ophthalmopathy progression occurred within 18 months, Graves' hyperthyroidism was stable. With a duration under 2 months, the hyperthyroidism was newly diagnosed in patients aged 18 to 65. A first-round RT-PCR of the TCR CDR3 used the HTBI primer set.

This receptor was obtained from a woman younger than 35 with Graves disease. Here the sequenced sample was peripheral blood mononuclear cells (PBMCs), taken at new diagnosis, from a patient treated with antithyroid drugs. The chain employs TRBV28 and TRBJ2-5; 7 bases map to TRBD2. CDR3 in amino acids: CASGLGDYKRQYQETQYF. The CDR3 DNA sequence: TGTGCCAGCGGTTTAGGGGACTACAAACGTCAGTACCAAGAGACCCAGTACTTC. Full variable domain (outside the CDR3, taken from reference TRBV28 and TRBJ2-5): DVKVTQSSRYLVKRTGEKVFLECVQDMDHENMFWYRQDPGLGLRLIYFSYDVKMKEKGDIPEGYSVSREKKERFSLILESASTNQTSMYLCASGLGDYKRQYQETQYFGPGTRLLVL.